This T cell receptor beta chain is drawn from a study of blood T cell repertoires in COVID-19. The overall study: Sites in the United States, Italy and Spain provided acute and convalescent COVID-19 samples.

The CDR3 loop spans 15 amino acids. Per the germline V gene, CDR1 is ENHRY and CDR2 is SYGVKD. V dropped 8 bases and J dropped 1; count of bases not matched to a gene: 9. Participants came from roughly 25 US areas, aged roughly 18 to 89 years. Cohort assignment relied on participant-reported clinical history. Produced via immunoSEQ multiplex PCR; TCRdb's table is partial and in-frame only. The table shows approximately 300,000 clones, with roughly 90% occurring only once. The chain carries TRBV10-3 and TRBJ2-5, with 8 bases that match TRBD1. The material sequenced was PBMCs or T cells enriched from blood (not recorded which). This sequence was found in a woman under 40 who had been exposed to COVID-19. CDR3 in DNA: TGTGCCATCCGGACAGGGTCGGTAAGCCAAGAGACCCAGTACTTC. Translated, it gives CAIRTGSVSQETQYF.